This T cell receptor (beta chain) was identified in a study of regulatory T cells in long-lasting Graves disease. In its sample, this clonotype was seen a few times. Time point meaning: persistent/refractory GD, antithyroid drugs over 5 years with positive TRAb. Isolated PBMC RNA provided the starting material for the TCR library. Unmatched junction bases numbered 2, after V lost 1 base and J lost 4 bases. The germline CDR1 and CDR2 sequences are LGHNT and FRNRAP. The CDR3 is made up of 16 amino acids. The authors built TCR beta libraries using iRepertoire HTBI primers and Arm-PCR of CDR3 regions. One entry per CDR3 protein results from TCRdb running MiXCR on the multiplex PCR reads. The sample yields approximately 690,000 distinct CDR3 sequences, about 30% seen once.

The sequencing used peripheral blood mononuclear cells (PBMCs), collected when the disease was refractory, from a patient treated with antithyroid drugs. The receptor was derived from a female donor with Graves disease. The chain has TRBV12-5 and TRBJ2-2; 11 bases are shared with TRBD2. The CDR3 reads CASGLAGTSGTGELFF. The CDR3 DNA sequence: TGTGCTAGTGGTTTGGCCGGGACTAGCGGCACCGGGGAGCTGTTTTTT.